One sample yielded the 30 T cell receptor beta chains listed below, sequenced in a study of cytomegalovirus exposure and HLA in healthy donors. PCR involved 60 Vbeta and 13 Jbeta primers. The assay was immunoSEQ multiplex PCR, and TCRdb's table has in-frame clones only and misses some. Seen here are roughly 100,000 clones, 76% observed once, and the top ten hold approximately 10%. Specimen: PBMCs. These receptors originate from a woman under 30 in good health and CMV-seropositive.

This clone was seen a handful of times. Here the CDR3 DNA reads TGCGCCAGCAGCTTTATACAAGAGACCCAGTACTTC. Encoded protein: CASSFIQETQYF. V and J are TRBV5-1 and TRBJ2-5; D unresolved. Trimming pared 2 bases from V and 2 bases from J, leaving 4 bases between. Per germline, CDR1 SGHRS and CDR2 YFSETQ. This CDR3 has 12 amino acids.

V usage is TRBV6-6 and J usage is TRBJ2-3; 8 bases are a match to TRBD2. V was pared by 6 bases and J by 5 bases, with 10 bases of the junction left unmatched. The CDR3 consists of 15 residues. Germline CDR1 reads MNHNY; CDR2 reads SVGAGI (reference sequence). In DNA, the CDR3 is TGTGCCAGCAGACGATCTAGCGGGTATTTAGATACGCAGTATTTT. It codes for CASRRSSGYLDTQYF.

J is TRBJ1-2 and V is TRBV10-3; D is perhaps TRBD1 (5 bases). This CDR3 has 17 residues. V was shortened by 2 bases and J by 2 bases, with 18 bases between the two germline ends. Germline V gene sequence: CDR1 ENHRY, CDR2 SYGVKD. CDR3 sequence reads: CAISEPRGENRNYGYTF. The CDR3 nucleotides read TGTGCCATCAGTGAGCCGAGAGGTGAGAACAGGAACTATGGCTACACCTTC.

Of note for this clone: At one end the junction does not follow the germline gene, possibly because of a read error. This chain connects TRBV7-9 to TRBJ2-6; unclear D gene. CDR3 length: 11 residues. Germline lookup yields CDR1 SEHNR and CDR2 FQNEAQ (reference sequence). CDR3 loop: CASSLDNVLTF. The CDR3 nucleotides are TGTGCCAGCAGCTTAGACAACGTTCTGACTTTC.

The chain joins TRBV19 to TRBJ1-4; 7 nucleotides align to TRBD1. With 3 bases clipped from V and 7 bases from J, the junction kept 5 bases outside the gene matches. Per germline, CDR1 LNHDA and CDR2 SQIVND (reference sequence). The CDR3 extends over 14 amino acids. The CDR3 coding sequence is TGTGCCAGTAGTATTACAGGGGATCGTGAAAAACTGTTTTTT. Translation: CASSITGDREKLFF.

Worth noting for this clone: The junction and the germline gene differ at one end; a read error may be behind it. The chain combines TRBV9 with TRBJ2-2; D is possibly TRBD2 (6 bases). The CDR3 is 15 amino acids. CDR1 and CDR2 from the germline V gene are SGDLS and YYNGEE. The CDR3 DNA reads as TGTGCCAGCAGCGTTTTAGGGAGGAACCCCGGGGAGCTGTTTTTT. The encoded protein is CASSVLGRNPGELFF.

V gene TRBV11-3 combines with J gene TRBJ2-7, with a tentative D call TRBD2 (6 bases). V gave up 1 base and J gave up 4 bases, with 17 bases separating them. The CDR3 totals 16 residues. Germline V gene sequence: CDR1 SGHNT, CDR2 YENEEA. The CDR3 coding sequence is TGTGCCAGCAGCTTAGGAACCGGGACTGGGTCTTACGAGCAGTACTTC. Protein: CASSLGTGTGSYEQYF. The full variable domain, in which reference TRBV11-3 and TRBJ2-7 provide the parts outside the CDR3, is EAGVVQSPRYKIIEKKQPVAFWCNPISGHNTLYWYLQNLGQGPELLIRYENEEAVDDSQLPKDRFSAERLKGVDSTLKIQPAELGDSAVYLCASSLGTGTGSYEQYFGPGTRLTVT.

The rearrangement joins TRBV29-1 to TRBJ1-2; D not certain. Trimming cost V 3 bases and J 7 bases, with 18 bases left between them. The CDR3 extends over 14 amino acids. CDR1 and CDR2 (germline): SQVTM, ANQGSEA. The CDR3, as DNA: TGCAGCGTTGAGAAGGATGTCGGAACTAGTGGCTACACCTTC. Its translation is CSVEKDVGTSGYTF.

This chain connects TRBV30 to TRBJ1-1, with D possibly matching TRBD1 (6 bases). V dropped 5 bases and J dropped 7 bases, with 11 bases sitting between them. Germline V gene lookup returns CDR1 GTSNPN and CDR2 SVGIG (reference sequence). CDR3 length: 11 residues. The CDR3 loop reads CAWRGQFEAFF. The CDR3 DNA reads as TGTGCCTGGCGCGGACAGTTTGAAGCTTTCTTT.

V gene TRBV19 combines with J gene TRBJ2-6; 8 positions match TRBD1. The CDR3 consists of 15 residues. The germline V gene has CDR1 LNHDA and CDR2 SQIVND (reference sequence). Trimming removed 10 bases from V and 4 bases from J; junction bases left unmatched: 9. CDR3 protein: CATQTGALGANVLTF. DNA of the CDR3: TGTGCCACCCAGACAGGGGCACTAGGGGCCAACGTCCTGACTTTC.

The V and J genes are TRBV2 and TRBJ2-7; TRBD1 matches at 10 bases. Germline V CDR1 and CDR2: SNHLY, FYNNEI. Trimming cost V 3 bases and J 2 bases; bases outside gene matches: 10. This CDR3 spans 17 amino acids. The CDR3: CASSDDGTGALTYEQYF. For the CDR3, the DNA is TGTGCCAGCAGTGACGATGGGACAGGGGCATTAACCTACGAGCAGTACTTC.

The CDR3 nucleotides read TGTGCCAGCAGCCAAGACGATAGCGGAGGCACAGATACGCAGTATTTT. Translating it yields CASSQDDSGGTDTQYF. J is TRBJ2-3 and V is TRBV4-2; a possible D gene is TRBD2 (6 bases). The V gene's germline CDR1 is LGHNA and CDR2 YNFKEQ. The CDR3 length is 16 residues. Trimming shortened V by 0 bases and J by 1 base, and 11 bases separated the two germline ends.

The chain combines TRBV21-1 with TRBJ2-2; the table's D gene call, TRBD2, was not cross checked with the DNA. TRBV21-1 is designated a pseudogene. The length of the CDR3 is 20 residues. CDR3 bases: TGTGCCAGCAGCCGCAGCCCCCGGATGGGGGGGCCTTTCCCTCCCGGGGAGCTGTTTTTT. As protein: CASSRSPRMGGPFPPGELFF.

The chain carries TRBV2 and TRBJ2-1, with D uncertain. Trimming cost V 3 bases and J 4 bases, with 13 bases left between them. CDR3 length equals 15 residues. In germline, CDR1 is SNHLY, CDR2 FYNNEI. For the CDR3, the DNA is TGTGCCAGCAGTGATCGTGGGCTTGGATACAATGAGCAGTTCTTC. It yields the protein CASSDRGLGYNEQFF. Variable domain in full (rest from reference TRBV2 and TRBJ2-1): EPEVTQTPSHQVTQMGQEVILRCVPISNHLYFYWYRQILGQKVEFLVSFYNNEISEKSEIFDDQFSVERPDGSNFTLKIRSTKLEDSAMYFCASSDRGLGYNEQFFGPGTRLTVL.

The J gene is TRBJ1-1, the V gene TRBV19; D gene ambiguous. V lost 2 bases and J 3 bases, leaving 13 bases between the germline ends. The V gene's germline CDR1 is LNHDA and CDR2 SQIVND (reference sequence). The CDR3 totals 15 residues. The CDR3 sequence is CASSIMWIEDTEAFF. The CDR3 region has the DNA TGTGCCAGTAGTATAATGTGGATTGAGGACACTGAAGCTTTCTTT.

The rearrangement joins TRBV7-2 to TRBJ1-2; tentative D call: TRBD1 (5 bases). This CDR3 has 18 amino acids. In germline, CDR1 is SGHTA, CDR2 FQGNSA. V dropped 0 bases and J dropped 4 bases, with 21 bases sitting between them. CDR3 DNA: TGTGCCAGCAGCTTAGCTGTGGGGGGACCAACGGCCTCCTATGGCTACACCTTC. Translated: CASSLAVGGPTASYGYTF.

The chain joins TRBV9 to TRBJ2-7; no firm D call. The V end was cut by 4 bases, the J end by 2 bases, with 19 bases between. The length of the CDR3 is 16 residues. Germline CDR1 SGDLS, CDR2 YYNGEE. CDR3: CASSPHERVSPYEQYF. The CDR3 DNA reads TGTGCCAGCAGCCCTCACGAACGGGTCTCCCCCTACGAGCAGTACTTC. Based on the CDR3 plus reference TRBV9 and TRBJ2-7, the full variable domain is DSGVTQTPKHLITATGQRVTLRCSPRSGDLSVYWYQQSLDQGLQFLIQYYNGEERAKGNILERFSAQQFPDLHSELNLSSLELGDSALYFCASSPHERVSPYEQYFGPGTRLTVT.

The chain employs TRBV19 and TRBJ1-5; no firm D call. The CDR3 covers 13 residues. The germline V gene has CDR1 LNHDA and CDR2 SQIVND (reference sequence). V was cut by 6 bases and J by 9 bases, with 15 bases left in between. CDR3 in amino acids: CASSNGGTGPQHF. CDR3 nucleotides: TGTGCCAGTAGCAACGGAGGCACGGGGCCCCAGCATTTT.

Only one count was recorded for this clone. The rearrangement joins TRBV6-1 to TRBJ2-1, with 9 bases that match TRBD2. The ends lost 4 bases at V and 9 bases at J; junction bases unmatched: 7. The germline gives CDR1 MNHNS, CDR2 SASEGT. There are 14 residues in the CDR3. CDR3 loop: CASSVGSGGIEQFF. Here the CDR3 DNA reads TGTGCCAGCAGTGTGGGTAGCGGGGGAATTGAGCAGTTCTTC.

The chain's CDR3 is CASSPTMGQTNTEAFF. The CDR3 DNA is TGCGCCAGCAGTCCAACTATGGGACAGACGAACACTGAAGCTTTCTTT. The chain recombines TRBV4-3 with TRBJ1-1, with 7 nucleotides matching TRBD1. Trimming at V came to 6 bases and at J to 1 base, leaving 11 bases not matched to a gene. Germline V gene sequence: CDR1 LGHNA, CDR2 YSLEER. There are 16 residues in the CDR3.

This clone was seen only a few times. V usage is TRBV18 and J usage is TRBJ2-7; D may be TRBD2 (5 bases). Germline CDR1 is KGHSH and CDR2 is LQKENI. V lost 2 bases to trimming and J lost 6 bases, with 17 bases between them. This CDR3 has 15 amino acids. CDR3 nucleotides: TGTGCCAGCTCACCAGGTACCGGGGATGGTTTCGAGCAGTACTTC. Its translation is CASSPGTGDGFEQYF.

This sequence joins TRBV18 and TRBJ1-4; 7 bases are shared with TRBD1. Germline V CDR1 and CDR2: KGHSH, LQKENI. After removal of 2 bases from V and 8 bases from J, the junction contained 8 bases not matched to a gene. This CDR3 contains 15 residues. The CDR3 coding sequence is TGTGCCAGCTCACCAGGAGGACAGGTTGGGGAAAAACTGTTTTTT. Its translation is CASSPGGQVGEKLFF.

The rearrangement uses TRBV5-6 and TRBJ1-1; no clear D. V dropped 0 bases and J dropped 4 bases, with 7 bases sitting between them. The CDR3 totals 13 residues. Germline V lookup: CDR1 SGHDT, CDR2 YYEEEE. DNA for the CDR3: TGTGCCAGCAGCTTGGTTGGGAGCACTGAAGCTTTCTTT. Protein: CASSLVGSTEAFF.

The chain links TRBV27 to TRBJ2-7, with TRBD1 matching 10 bases. J gave up 1 base and V 8 bases, and 5 bases lay outside the gene matches. Germline V lookup: CDR1 MNHEY, CDR2 SMNVEV (reference sequence). This CDR3 region has 14 residues. DNA of the CDR3: TGTGCCAGCTCCGGGACAGGGGTTTCCTACGAGCAGTACTTC. This sequence encodes CASSGTGVSYEQYF.

The gene calls are TRBV10-3 and TRBJ2-5, with TRBD1 matching 7 bases. Trimming cost V 3 bases and J 4 bases; bases outside gene matches: 5. The CDR3 consists of 14 residues. In germline, CDR1 is ENHRY, CDR2 SYGVKD. The DNA for the CDR3 is TGTGCCATCAGTGATAGGGGGCGAGGAGAGACCCAGTACTTC. Its translation: CAISDRGRGETQYF.

The chain uses TRBV7-2 and TRBJ2-7; D perhaps matches TRBD1 (5 bases). Germline V gene lookup returns CDR1 SGHTA and CDR2 FQGNSA. The CDR3 totals 16 residues. The V end lost 1 base, the J end lost 6 bases, and 19 bases lay between the germline ends. The CDR3 coding sequence is TGTGCCAGCAGCTTAGGGCCCTCCAGGGTAACCGGCGAGCAGTACTTC. Protein sequence: CASSLGPSRVTGEQYF.

This chain uses TRBV14 with TRBJ2-7; TRBD1 might be the D (5 bases). The V gene's germline CDR1 is SGHDN and CDR2 FVKESK. This CDR3 has 13 amino acids. The V end lost 1 base, the J end lost 6 bases, and 10 bases lay between the germline ends. CDR3 sequence: CASSQVRQGEQYF. CDR3 bases: TGTGCCAGCAGCCAAGTTAGGCAGGGCGAGCAGTACTTC.

This clone is a singleton in its sample. The chain combines TRBV9 with TRBJ2-2, with TRBD2 matching 7 bases. With 3 bases clipped from V and 0 bases from J, the junction kept 8 bases outside the gene matches. Germline CDR1 SGDLS, CDR2 YYNGEE. The CDR3 runs to 17 residues. CDR3 in DNA: TGTGCCAGCAGCGCCCCCGGAGCGGGACCGAACACCGGGGAGCTGTTTTTT. Translated, it gives CASSAPGAGPNTGELFF.

The V call is TRBV18, the J call TRBJ1-3; unclear D gene. The CDR3 has 15 residues. V shed 3 bases and J shed 4 bases, with 13 bases lying between them. The germline V gene has CDR1 KGHSH and CDR2 LQKENI. CDR3 in amino acids: CASSPLDRGGNTIYF. The CDR3, as DNA: TGTGCCAGCTCACCTCTGGACCGAGGGGGAAACACCATATATTTT.

The chain carries TRBV5-1 and TRBJ2-7, with 10 positions matching TRBD1. With 2 bases clipped from V and 4 bases from J, the junction kept 9 bases outside the gene matches. This CDR3 has 16 amino acids. Germline assignment: CDR1 SGHRS and CDR2 YFSETQ. CDR3 coding DNA: TGCGCCAGCAGCTTCGGACAGCGGGACAGGGGATACGAGCAGTACTTC. Its protein is CASSFGQRDRGYEQYF.